This entry describes one TCR beta chain. Its antigen is not yet known. The sample holds no much larger clone one base away, and base qualities are not on file. TCRbeta CDR3 regions were amplified from genomic DNA by means of the immunoSEQ Assay, a bias-controlled multiplex PCR. The authors' pipeline ran thus. Nucleated cell counts per sample were estimated from amplification of reference gene primers within the assay. Sequence reads were collapsed and filtered to measure the absolute abundance of every unique TCRbeta CDR3 rearrangement. Productive Simpson clonality was computed per sample as the square root of Simpson's diversity index over productive rearrangements. What TCRdb holds here is the immuneACCESS table cut down to in-frame rearrangements. Part of the clones is not present; checked against another copy, under half of the missing clones reflect an unresolved V gene, and the others are unexplained. The V and J calls and clone size are taken from that table; D and trimming were inferred from the DNA. The sample table contains 450,000 to 500,000 clones; only one count was recorded for around 85% of them. The ten largest clonotypes hold just over 8% of the sample.

This record comes from a study of blood T cell repertoires in COVID-19 (dated by TCRdb to about 2020). Some background on the complete study: The collaborator samples originated in the United States, Italy and Spain and spanned the acute and convalescent phases of COVID-19. Deeply sampled blood TCRbeta repertoires from subjects exposed to, actively infected with, or recovered from COVID-19 were included in the dataset. The material from the prospective study consisted of cDNA or gDNA derived from T cells, B-cell-depleted T cells, or PBMCs. Samples came from the ongoing ImmuneRACE study (first 160 participants) plus 1,254 subjects from 6 global collaborators. The repertoires were made available in a free public database intended to serve as a resource for research on the immune response to SARS-CoV-2. Where available, HLA class I and class II types were obtained from metadata supplied by the sample provider rather than from assay-based typing. Sample metadata almost always included a de-identified subject ID, COVID-19 status, age in years and sex. What the research found in general, with its limitations: The amount of clinical and demographic metadata varied by source and participant and was provided uncurated.

Participants in the prospective study were aged about 18 to 95 years, lived in approximately 26 United States geographic areas, and enrolled through a virtual design. In the prospective study, cohorts were assigned on the basis of participant-reported clinical history obtained from a screening survey and a study questionnaire. ImmuneRACE Cohort 3 recovered participants were defined by two consecutive negative NP/OP PCR tests, healthcare professional clearance, or symptom resolution. In the prospective study, whole blood, serum and a nasopharyngeal or oropharyngeal swab were collected from each participant by mobile phlebotomists. Prospective study participants could optionally give additional blood draws and questionnaires over an approximately two-month period. Prospective study blood samples were shipped either frozen or at room temperature before DNA extraction. Sequencing was done on a sample of PBMCs or T cells enriched from blood (not recorded which). The TCR sequence derives from a woman aged 60-75 years who had recovered from COVID-19.

The DNA is TGTGCCAGCAGCCGGGACCGGGGGGATATTAATGAAAAACTGTTTTTT. This encodes CASSRDRGDINEKLFF. Rearrangement joined TRBV4-2 to TRBJ1-4, and TRBD1 may be the D gene, going by 5 matching bases. The germline V gene yields LGHNA for CDR1 and YNFKEQ for CDR2. Its CDR3 holds 16 amino acids, cysteine through phenylalanine. Only CDR3 DNA remains: 48 bases, in frame from the first base. Trimming removed 4 bases from V and 4 bases from J, leaving 16 bases between the germline ends.